This T cell receptor (beta chain) is drawn from a study of long-term antiretroviral therapy in people with HIV. The study, taken as a whole, reports: HIV repertoires spanned narrower CDR3 length ranges than controls.

About this clone itself: Its specificity is not known.

Germline CDR1 reads SGHNT; CDR2 reads YYREEE (reference sequence). The CDR3 spans 13 residues. The V end lost 4 bases, the J end lost 1 base, and 8 bases lay between the germline ends. It was version v3.0 of the immunoSEQ assay that was run at survey level. Profiled with immunoSEQ multiplex PCR; TCRdb holds only in-frame clones, not every one. The repertoire holds more than 15,000 clones, with roughly nine tenths as singletons. This TCR was recovered from a woman aged 40 to 50 with HIV. This sample comprised unsorted PBMCs, obtained 0.6 years after starting antiretroviral therapy. This chain links TRBV5-4 with TRBJ1-1; D ambiguous. CDR3 residues: CASSPSANTEAFF. In DNA form, the CDR3 reads TGTGCCAGCAGCCCCTCTGCGAACACTGAAGCTTTCTTT.